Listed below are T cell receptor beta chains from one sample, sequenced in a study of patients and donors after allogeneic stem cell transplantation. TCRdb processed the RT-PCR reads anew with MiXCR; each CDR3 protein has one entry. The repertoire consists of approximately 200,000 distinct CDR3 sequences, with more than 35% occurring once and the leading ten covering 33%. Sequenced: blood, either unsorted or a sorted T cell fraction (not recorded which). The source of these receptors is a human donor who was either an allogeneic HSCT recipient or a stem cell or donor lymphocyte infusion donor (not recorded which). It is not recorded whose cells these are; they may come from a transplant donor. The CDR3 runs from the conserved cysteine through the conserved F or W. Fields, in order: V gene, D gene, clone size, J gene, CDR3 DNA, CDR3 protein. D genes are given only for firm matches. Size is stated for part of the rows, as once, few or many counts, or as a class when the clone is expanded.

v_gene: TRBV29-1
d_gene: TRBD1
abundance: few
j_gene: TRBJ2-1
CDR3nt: TGCAGCGCAGGACAGGGGGGTGCCTACAATGAGCAGTTCTTC
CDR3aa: CSAGQGGAYNEQFF

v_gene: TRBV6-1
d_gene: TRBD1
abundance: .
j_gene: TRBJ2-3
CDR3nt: TGTGCCAGCAACCTCGAGGGGGCAGGTACAGATACGCAGTATTTT
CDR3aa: CASNLEGAGTDTQYF

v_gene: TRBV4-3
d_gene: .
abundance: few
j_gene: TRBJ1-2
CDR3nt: TGCGCCAGCAGCCATAACCAGGGGAACTATGGCTACACCTTC
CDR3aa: CASSHNQGNYGYTF

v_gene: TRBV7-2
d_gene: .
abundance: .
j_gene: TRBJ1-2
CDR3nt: TGTGCCAGCAGCTTAGTGGGTCAGGTCGGAAACTATGGCTACACCTTC
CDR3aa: CASSLVGQVGNYGYTF

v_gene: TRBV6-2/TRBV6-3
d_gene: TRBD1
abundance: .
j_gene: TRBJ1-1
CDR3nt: TGTGCCAGCCAGGACAGGGTTCGATCTGAAGCTTTCTTT
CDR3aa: CASQDRVRSEAFF

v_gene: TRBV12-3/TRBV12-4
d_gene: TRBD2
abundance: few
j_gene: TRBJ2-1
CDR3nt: TGTGCCAGCAGTTTATTAGTAGCGGGACGCTCCTACAATGAGCAGTTCTTC
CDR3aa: CASSLLVAGRSYNEQFF

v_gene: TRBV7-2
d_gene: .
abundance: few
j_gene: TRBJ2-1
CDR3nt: TGTGCCAGCAGCCTCCTGTCCTCCTACAATGAGCAGTTCTTC
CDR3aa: CASSLLSSYNEQFF

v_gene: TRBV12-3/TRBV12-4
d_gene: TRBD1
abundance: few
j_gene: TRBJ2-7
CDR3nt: TGTGCCAGCAGGCCGGGACAGGGATTCCACGAGCAGTACTTC
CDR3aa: CASRPGQGFHEQYF

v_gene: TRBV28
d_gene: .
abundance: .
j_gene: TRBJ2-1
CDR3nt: TGTGCCAGCAGAGGCGGGAATGGTGAGCAGTTCTTC
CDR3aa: CASRGGNGEQFF

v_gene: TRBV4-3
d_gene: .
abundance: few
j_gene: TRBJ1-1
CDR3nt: TGCGCCAGCAGCCAAGGGTACCAGGGCATGAACACTGAAGCTTTCTTT
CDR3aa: CASSQGYQGMNTEAFF

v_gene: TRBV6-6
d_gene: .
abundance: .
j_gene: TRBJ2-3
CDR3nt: TGTGCCAGCAGTCCCCAAGTGGAGAGCACAGATACGCAGTATTTT
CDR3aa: CASSPQVESTDTQYF

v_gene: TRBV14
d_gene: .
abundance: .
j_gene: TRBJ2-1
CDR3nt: TGTGCCAGCAGCCAAGCAACTTACAATGAGCAGTTCTTC
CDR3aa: CASSQATYNEQFF

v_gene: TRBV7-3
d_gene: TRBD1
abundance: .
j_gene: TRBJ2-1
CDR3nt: TGTGCCAGCAGCGACTTACCGGGACAGTTGTACAATGAGCAGTTCTTC
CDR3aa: CASSDLPGQLYNEQFF

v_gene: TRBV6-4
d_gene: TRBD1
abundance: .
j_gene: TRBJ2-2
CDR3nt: TGTGCCTCTTCGGTACAGGGGGACACCGGGGAGCTGTTTTTT
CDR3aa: CASSVQGDTGELFF

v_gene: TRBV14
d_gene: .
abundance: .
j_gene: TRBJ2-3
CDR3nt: TGTGCCAGCAGCCAAGTTGCGGGCTCAACAGAGTATTTT
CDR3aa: CASSQVAGSTEYF

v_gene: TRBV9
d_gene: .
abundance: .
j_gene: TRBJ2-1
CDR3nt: TGTGCCAGCAGCGTATTAGGTGAGAATGAGCAGTTCTTC
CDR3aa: CASSVLGENEQFF

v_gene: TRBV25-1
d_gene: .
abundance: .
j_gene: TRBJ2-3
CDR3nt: TGTGCCAGCAGTGACCTCACAGATACGCAGTATTTT
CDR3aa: CASSDLTDTQYF

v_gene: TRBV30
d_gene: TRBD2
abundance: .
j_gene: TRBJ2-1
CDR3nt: TGTGCCTGGACGGGACTAGCGGGAGAGGGAAGCTCCTACAATGAGCAGTTCTTC
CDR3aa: CAWTGLAGEGSSYNEQFF

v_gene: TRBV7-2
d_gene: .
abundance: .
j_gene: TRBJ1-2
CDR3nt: TGTGCCAGCAGCTTTGGAGTCCCTAACTATGGCTACACCTTC
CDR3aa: CASSFGVPNYGYTF

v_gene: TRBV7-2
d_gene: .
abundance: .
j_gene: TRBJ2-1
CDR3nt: TGTGCCAGCAGCTTAAGCCTAGCTGGGATTTACAATGAGCAGTTCTTC
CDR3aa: CASSLSLAGIYNEQFF

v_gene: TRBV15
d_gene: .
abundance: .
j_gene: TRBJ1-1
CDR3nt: TGTGCCACCAGCAGAGATGGGGCTACTGAAGCTTTCTTT
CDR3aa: CATSRDGATEAFF

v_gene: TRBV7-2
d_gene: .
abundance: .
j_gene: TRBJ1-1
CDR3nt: TGTGCCAGCAGCCCCCTAACTGGCCTTATGAACACTGAAGCTTTCTTT
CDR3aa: CASSPLTGLMNTEAFF

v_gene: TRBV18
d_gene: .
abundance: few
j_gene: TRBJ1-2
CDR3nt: TGTGCCAGCTCACCAGGGGCAGACTATGGCTACACCTTC
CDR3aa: CASSPGADYGYTF

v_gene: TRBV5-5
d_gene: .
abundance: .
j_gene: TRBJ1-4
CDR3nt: TGTGCCAGCAGCCACGGGACACTTAATGAAAAACTGTTTTTT
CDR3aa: CASSHGTLNEKLFF

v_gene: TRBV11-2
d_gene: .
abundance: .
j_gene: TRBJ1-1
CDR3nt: TGTGCCAGCAGCTTAGTCAGGGCCCTCGCCACTGAAGCTTTCTTT
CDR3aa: CASSLVRALATEAFF

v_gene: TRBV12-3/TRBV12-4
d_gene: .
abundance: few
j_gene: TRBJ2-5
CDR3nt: TGTGCCAGCAGTTTAGCGGGGACGGATACATTACCCCAAGAGACCCAGTACTTC
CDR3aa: CASSLAGTDTLPQETQYF